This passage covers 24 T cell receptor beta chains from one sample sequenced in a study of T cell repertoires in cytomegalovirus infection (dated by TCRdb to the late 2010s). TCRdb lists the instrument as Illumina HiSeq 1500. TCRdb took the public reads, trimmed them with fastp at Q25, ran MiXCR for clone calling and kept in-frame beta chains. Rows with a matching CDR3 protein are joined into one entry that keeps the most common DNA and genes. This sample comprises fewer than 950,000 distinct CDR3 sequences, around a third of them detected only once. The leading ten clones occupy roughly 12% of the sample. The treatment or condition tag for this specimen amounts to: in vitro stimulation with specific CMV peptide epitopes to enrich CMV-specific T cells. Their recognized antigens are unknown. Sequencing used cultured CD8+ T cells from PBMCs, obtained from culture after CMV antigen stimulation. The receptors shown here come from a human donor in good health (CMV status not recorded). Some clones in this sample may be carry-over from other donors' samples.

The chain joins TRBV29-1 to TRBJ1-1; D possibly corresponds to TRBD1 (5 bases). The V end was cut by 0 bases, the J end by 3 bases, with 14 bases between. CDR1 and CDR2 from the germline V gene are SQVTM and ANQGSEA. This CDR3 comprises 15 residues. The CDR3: CSVEDLPGGDTEAFF. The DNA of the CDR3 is TGCAGCGTTGAAGATCTTCCGGGGGGGGACACTGAAGCTTTCTTT.

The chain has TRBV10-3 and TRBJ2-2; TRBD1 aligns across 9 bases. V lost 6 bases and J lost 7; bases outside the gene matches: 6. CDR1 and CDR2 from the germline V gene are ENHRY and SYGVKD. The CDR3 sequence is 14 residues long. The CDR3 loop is CAISDRGYSGELFF. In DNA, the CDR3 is TGTGCCATCAGCGACAGGGGGTACAGCGGGGAGCTGTTTTTT.

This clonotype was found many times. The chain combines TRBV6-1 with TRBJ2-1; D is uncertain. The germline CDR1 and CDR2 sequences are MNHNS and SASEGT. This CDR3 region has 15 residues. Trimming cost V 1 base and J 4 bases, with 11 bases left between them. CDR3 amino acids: CASSEEALGYNEQFF. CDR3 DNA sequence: TGTGCCAGCAGTGAAGAGGCTTTGGGGTACAATGAGCAGTTCTTC.

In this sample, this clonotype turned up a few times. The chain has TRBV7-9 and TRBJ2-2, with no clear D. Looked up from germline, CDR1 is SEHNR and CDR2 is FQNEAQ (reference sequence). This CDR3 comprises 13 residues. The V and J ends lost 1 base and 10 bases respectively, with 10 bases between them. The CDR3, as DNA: TGTGCCAGCAGCTTAGTAAGCCCCAAGGAGCTGTTTTTT. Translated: CASSLVSPKELFF.

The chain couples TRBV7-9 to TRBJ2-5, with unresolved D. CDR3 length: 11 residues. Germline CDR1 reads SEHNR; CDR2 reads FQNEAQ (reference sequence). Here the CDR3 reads CTTYKKETQYF. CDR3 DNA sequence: TGTACCACGTACAAGAAGGAGACCCAGTACTTC.

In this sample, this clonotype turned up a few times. The CDR3 is CASSQGPGTSGEGSTDTQYF. The CDR3 DNA sequence: TGTGCCAGCAGCCAAGGCCCCGGGACTAGCGGGGAAGGGAGCACAGATACGCAGTATTTT. This chain uses TRBV4-2 with TRBJ2-3; 13 bases match TRBD2. V dropped 1 base and J dropped 0; count of bases not matched to a gene: 10. Germline lookup yields CDR1 LGHNA and CDR2 YNFKEQ. The length of the CDR3 is 20 residues.

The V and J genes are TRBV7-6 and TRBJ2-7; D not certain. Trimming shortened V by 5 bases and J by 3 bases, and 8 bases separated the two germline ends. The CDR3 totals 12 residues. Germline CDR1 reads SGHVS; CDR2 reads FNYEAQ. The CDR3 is CASSLDVYEQYV. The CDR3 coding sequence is TGTGCCAGCAGCCTGGACGTCTACGAGCAGTACGTC.

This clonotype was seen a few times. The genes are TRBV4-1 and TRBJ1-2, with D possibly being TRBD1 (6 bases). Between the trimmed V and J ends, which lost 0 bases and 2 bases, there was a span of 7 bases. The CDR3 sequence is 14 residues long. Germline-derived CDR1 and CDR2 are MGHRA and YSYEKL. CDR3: CASSQEQGNYGYTF. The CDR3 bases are TGCGCCAGCAGCCAAGAACAGGGAAACTATGGCTACACCTTC.

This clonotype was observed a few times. CDR3 amino acids: CASSLSIQRLWDLAGGADTQYF. The DNA of the CDR3 is TGTGCCAGCAGTTTATCGATCCAACGACTCTGGGATCTAGCGGGGGGTGCAGATACGCAGTATTTT. The chain is built from TRBV27 and TRBJ2-3; 11 nucleotides agree with TRBD2. V dropped 0 bases and J dropped 4; count of bases not matched to a gene: 21. CDR1 and CDR2 (germline): MNHEY, SMNVEV (reference sequence). This CDR3 spans 22 amino acids.

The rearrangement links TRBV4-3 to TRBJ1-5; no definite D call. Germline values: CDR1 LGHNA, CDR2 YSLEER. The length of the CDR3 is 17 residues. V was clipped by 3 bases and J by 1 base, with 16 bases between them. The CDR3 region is CASSHPLGGGSNQPQHF. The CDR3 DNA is TGCGCCAGCAGCCACCCACTGGGAGGAGGGAGCAATCAGCCCCAGCATTTT.

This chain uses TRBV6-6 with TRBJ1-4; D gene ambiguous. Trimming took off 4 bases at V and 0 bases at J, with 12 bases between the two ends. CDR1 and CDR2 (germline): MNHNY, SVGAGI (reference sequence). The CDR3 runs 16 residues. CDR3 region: CASSFTEVATNEKLFF. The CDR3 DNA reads TGTGCCAGCAGTTTCACAGAGGTCGCAACTAATGAAAAACTGTTTTTT.

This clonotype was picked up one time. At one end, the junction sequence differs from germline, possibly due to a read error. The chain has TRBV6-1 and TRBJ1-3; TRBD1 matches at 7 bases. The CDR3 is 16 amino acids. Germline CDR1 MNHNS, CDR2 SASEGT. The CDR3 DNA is TGTGCCAGCATGGACAGGCCCACCCGCTCTGGATACACCATATATTTT. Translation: CASMDRPTRSGYTIYF.

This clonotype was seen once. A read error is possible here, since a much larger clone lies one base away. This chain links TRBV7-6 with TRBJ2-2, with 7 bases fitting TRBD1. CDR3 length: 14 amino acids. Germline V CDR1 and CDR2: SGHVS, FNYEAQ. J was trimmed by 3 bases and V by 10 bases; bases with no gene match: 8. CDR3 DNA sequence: TGTGCCAACAGGTCAGGGGGATACACCGGGGAGCTGTTTTTT. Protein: CANRSGGYTGELFF.

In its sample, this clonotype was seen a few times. CDR3 bases: TGTGCCAGCAGTTCCTACGGGACAGGGGCCGGGGAGCTGTTTTTT. It is translated as CASSSYGTGAGELFF. The J gene is TRBJ2-2, the V gene TRBV27, with TRBD1 matching over 10 bases. The V gene's germline CDR1 is MNHEY and CDR2 SMNVEV (reference sequence). This CDR3 region has 15 residues. V gave up 4 bases and J gave up 6 bases; unmatched junction bases: 5.

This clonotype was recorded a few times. CDR3 protein: CASSPRAGTGVSGANVLTF. In nucleotides, the CDR3 is TGTGCCAGCAGCCCCCGAGCTGGGACAGGGGTCTCTGGGGCCAACGTCCTGACTTTC. This chain connects TRBV5-6 to TRBJ2-6; 10 positions agree with TRBD1. Germline loops: CDR1 SGHDT, CDR2 YYEEEE. CDR3 length: 19 residues. The V gene end was trimmed by 4 bases and the J gene end by 0 bases; junction bases not matched to a gene: 10.

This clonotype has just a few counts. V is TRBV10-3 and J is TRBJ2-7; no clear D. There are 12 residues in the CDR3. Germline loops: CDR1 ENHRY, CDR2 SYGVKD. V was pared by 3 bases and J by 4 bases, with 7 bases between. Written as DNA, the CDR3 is TGTGCCATCAGTGAAAAGGGTTACGAGCAGTACTTC. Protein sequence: CAISEKGYEQYF.

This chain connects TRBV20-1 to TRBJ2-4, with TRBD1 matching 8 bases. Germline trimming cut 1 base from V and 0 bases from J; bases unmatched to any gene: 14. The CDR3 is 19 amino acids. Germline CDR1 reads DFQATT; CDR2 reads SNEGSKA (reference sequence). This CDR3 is CSARGPRRTGLIAKNIQYF. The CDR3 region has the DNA TGCAGTGCTAGAGGGCCCAGAAGGACAGGGTTGATAGCCAAAAACATTCAGTACTTC.

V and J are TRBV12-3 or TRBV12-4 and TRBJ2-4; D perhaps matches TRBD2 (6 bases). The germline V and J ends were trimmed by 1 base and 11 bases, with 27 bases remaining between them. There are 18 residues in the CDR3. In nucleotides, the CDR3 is TGTGCCAGCAGTTTAGGGAGGTTCGGGGTTCAAGGAGGAGGGGTTCAGTACTTC. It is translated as CASSLGRFGVQGGGVQYF.

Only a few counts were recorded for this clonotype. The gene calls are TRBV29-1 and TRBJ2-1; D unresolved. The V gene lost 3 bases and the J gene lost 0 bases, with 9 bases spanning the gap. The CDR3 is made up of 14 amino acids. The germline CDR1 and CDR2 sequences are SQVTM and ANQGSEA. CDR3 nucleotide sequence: TGCAGCGTTGATGGGGAAAGCTCCTACAATGAGCAGTTCTTC. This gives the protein CSVDGESSYNEQFF.

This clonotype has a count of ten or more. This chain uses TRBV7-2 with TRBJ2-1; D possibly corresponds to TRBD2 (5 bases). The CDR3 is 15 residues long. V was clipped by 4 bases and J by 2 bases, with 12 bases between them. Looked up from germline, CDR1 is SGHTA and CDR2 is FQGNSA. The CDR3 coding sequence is TGTGCCAGCAGCTACTTCGGGGTCCCCTACAATGAGCAGTTCTTC. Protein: CASSYFGVPYNEQFF.

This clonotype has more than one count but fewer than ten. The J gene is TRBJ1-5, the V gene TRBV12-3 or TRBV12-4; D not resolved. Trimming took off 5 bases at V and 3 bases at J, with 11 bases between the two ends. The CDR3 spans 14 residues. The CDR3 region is CASSPNYYNQPQHF. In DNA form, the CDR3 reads TGTGCCAGCAGTCCCAACTACTACAATCAGCCCCAGCATTTT.

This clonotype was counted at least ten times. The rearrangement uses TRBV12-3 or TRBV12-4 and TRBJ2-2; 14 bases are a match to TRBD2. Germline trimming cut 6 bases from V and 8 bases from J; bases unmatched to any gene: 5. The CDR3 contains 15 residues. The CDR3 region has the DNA TGTGCCAGCAGGGGACTAGCGGGGGAAACTGGGGAGCTGTTTTTT. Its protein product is CASRGLAGETGELFF.

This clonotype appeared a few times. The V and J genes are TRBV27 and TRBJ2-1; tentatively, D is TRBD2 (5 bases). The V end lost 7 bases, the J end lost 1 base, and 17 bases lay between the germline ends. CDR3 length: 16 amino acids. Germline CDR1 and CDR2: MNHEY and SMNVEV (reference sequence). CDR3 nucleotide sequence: TGTGCCAGCACCGAGTATACCCCGGGGTCCTACAATGAGCAGTTCTTC. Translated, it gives CASTEYTPGSYNEQFF.

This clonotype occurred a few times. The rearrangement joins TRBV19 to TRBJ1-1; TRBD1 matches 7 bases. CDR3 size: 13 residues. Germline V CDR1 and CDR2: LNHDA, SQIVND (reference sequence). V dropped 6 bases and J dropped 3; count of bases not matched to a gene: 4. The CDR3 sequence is CASSRGIYTEAFF. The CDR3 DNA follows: TGTGCCAGTAGCAGGGGGATATACACTGAAGCTTTCTTT.